The 3 T cell receptor beta chains presented below share a single source sample, sequenced in a study of cytomegalovirus exposure and HLA in healthy donors. Method: immunoSEQ multiplex PCR; TCRdb's copy keeps in-frame clones and lacks some. The sample includes around 150,000 clones, 85% to 90% of them seen just once. The sample comprised PBMCs. The receptors were gathered from a woman aged 18-35 years in good health and CMV-seropositive.

J is TRBJ2-1 and V is TRBV6-4; D might be TRBD2 (6 bases). There are 15 residues in the CDR3. V lost 2 bases and J lost 6, with 14 bases in between. Germline V gives CDR1 MRHNA, CDR2 SNTAGT. This chain's CDR3 is CASSDKVGGGNEQFF. DNA of the CDR3: TGTGCCAGCAGTGACAAAGTGGGGGGAGGCAATGAGCAGTTCTTC.

This rearrangement joins TRBV27 to TRBJ2-5; 11 bases map to TRBD2. CDR1 is MNHEY and CDR2 is SMNVEV in the germline V gene (reference sequence). This CDR3 is built from 14 residues. V shed 6 bases and J 5 bases; nucleotides not matched to a gene: 5. The CDR3 sequence is CASRRLAGPETQYF. CDR3 coding DNA: TGTGCCAGCAGAAGACTAGCGGGACCCGAGACCCAGTACTTC.

The chain carries TRBV7-8 and TRBJ2-7, with TRBD2 matching over 9 bases. The germline gives CDR1 SGHVS, CDR2 FQNEAQ. The CDR3 has 15 residues. The trim removed 5 bases at V and 9 bases at J, leaving 14 bases unmatched. Here the CDR3 DNA reads TGTGCCAGCAGCCCGGGTAAGGCCGGCGGGAGGGGGCAGTACTTC. Encoded protein: CASSPGKAGGRGQYF.